Following are 22 T cell receptor beta chains from one sample sequenced in a study of T cells in Graves' hyperthyroidism and ophthalmopathy. RNA transcripts served as the template for amplifying TCR beta CDR3 regions. When the TCR CDR3 underwent first-round RT-PCR, the HTBI primer set was used. TCRdb recomputed calls from the multiplex PCR reads with MiXCR, one row per CDR3 protein. The data show 400,000 to 600,000 distinct CDR3 sequences, roughly a sixth seen once. The specimen was blood. The receptors were gathered from a woman aged 25 to 39 with Graves' ophthalmopathy.

This clonotype was picked up many times. This chain uses TRBV20-1 with TRBJ1-1; D is undetermined. CDR1 DFQATT and CDR2 SNEGSKA come from the germline V gene (reference sequence). CDR3 length equals 15 residues. Trimming stripped 1 base from V and 0 bases from J, with 12 bases between. CDR3 nucleotides: TGCAGTGCTAGAGTTGGAGGTTCGGTGAACACTGAAGCTTTCTTT. Translating it yields CSARVGGSVNTEAFF.

This clonotype was seen ten or more times. The V gene is TRBV7-9, the J gene TRBJ2-7; D gene uncertain. Trimming pared 6 bases from V and 0 bases from J, leaving 18 bases between. Germline lookup yields CDR1 SEHNR and CDR2 FQNEAQ (reference sequence). The CDR3 is 16 residues long. In DNA form, the CDR3 reads TGTGCCAGCAGAGACGCCGGGTATTCCTCCTCCTACGAGCAGTACTTC. Encoded protein: CASRDAGYSSSYEQYF.

This clonotype was detected many times. V is TRBV20-1 and J is TRBJ2-1; 12 bases are shared with TRBD2. Germline V lookup: CDR1 DFQATT, CDR2 SNEGSKA (reference sequence). The V and J ends lost 6 bases and 0 bases, in that order; junction bases with no gene match: 12. CDR3 length: 18 residues. CDR3 amino acids: CSALTGLAGQSSYNEQFF. The DNA for the CDR3 is TGCAGTGCCCTGACGGGACTAGCGGGCCAGAGCTCCTACAATGAGCAGTTCTTC.

This clonotype was recorded at least ten times. The V and J genes are TRBV7-2 and TRBJ1-2; 10 bases are a match to TRBD1. V trimming: 1 base; J trimming: 4 bases; junction bases outside the gene matches: 0. Germline lookup yields CDR1 SGHTA and CDR2 FQGNSA. CDR3 length: 14 amino acids. CDR3 nucleotide sequence: TGTGCCAGCAGCTTAGGGACAGGGGGCTATGGCTACACCTTC. Translation: CASSLGTGGYGYTF.

This clonotype was observed at least ten times. This sequence joins TRBV2 and TRBJ2-7, with D tentatively TRBD1 or TRBD2 (5 bases each). V was pared by 6 bases and J by 7 bases, with 16 bases between. Germline CDR1 SNHLY, CDR2 FYNNEI. The CDR3 is made up of 13 amino acids. CDR3 sequence reads: CASSPGRDEEQYF. The DNA for the CDR3 is TGTGCCAGCAGCCCCGGCAGGGACGAGGAGCAGTACTTC.

This clonotype was seen ten or more times. The V gene is TRBV18, the J gene TRBJ2-5; the D gene is possibly TRBD2 (6 bases). Germline V gene lookup returns CDR1 KGHSH and CDR2 LQKENI. This CDR3 has 15 residues. Trimming removed 2 bases at V and 5 bases at J, with 15 bases between. The CDR3 sequence: CASSPTGGTGETQYF. In nucleotides, the CDR3 is TGTGCCAGCTCACCAACCGGAGGGACGGGGGAGACCCAGTACTTC.

The rearrangement links TRBV19 to TRBJ2-3; no clear D gene. V lost 2 bases and J lost 2, with 8 bases in between. Germline V CDR1 and CDR2: LNHDA, SQIVND (reference sequence). CDR3 length equals 14 residues. CDR3 sequence reads: CASSIRLATDTQYF. The DNA of the CDR3 is TGTGCCAGTAGTATACGGTTGGCCACAGATACGCAGTATTTT.

The chain recombines TRBV19 with TRBJ1-5, with 7 bases fitting TRBD1. Trimming took 7 bases from V and 2 from J; bases not matched to a gene: 11. Per the germline V gene, CDR1 is LNHDA and CDR2 is SQIVND (reference sequence). The CDR3 totals 16 residues. CDR3 bases: TGTGCCAGTACCCTAGAGGGGGCTCTACGCAATCAGCCCCAGCATTTT. It encodes CASTLEGALRNQPQHF.

There are many counts of this clonotype. The J gene is TRBJ2-7, the V gene TRBV12-3 or TRBV12-4; 7 nucleotides match TRBD1. Trimming cost V 5 bases and J 2 bases; bases outside gene matches: 9. CDR3 length equals 15 residues. The CDR3 loop is CASSKSTGYTYEQYF. The DNA for the CDR3 is TGTGCCAGCAGTAAGTCGACAGGGTACACCTACGAGCAGTACTTC.

This clonotype was seen more than once but under ten times. This chain connects TRBV6-1 to TRBJ1-1; D is undetermined. The CDR3 has 17 residues. Germline values: CDR1 MNHNS, CDR2 SASEGT. V shed 9 bases and J shed 1 base, with 24 bases lying between them. The CDR3 DNA reads as TGTGCCAGACCTCCGCCCGAGACCCCGGCACGGAACACTGAAGCTTTCTTT. Residues: CARPPPETPARNTEAFF.

This clonotype was seen only a few times. V and J are TRBV6-1 and TRBJ2-5; 8 bases fit TRBD2. The CDR3 has 17 amino acids. The trim removed 7 bases at V and 4 bases at J, leaving 17 bases unmatched. CDR1 and CDR2 from the germline V gene are MNHNS and SASEGT. The CDR3 nucleotides read TGTGCCAGCACCCGCCGCCTGGCCGCGGGAGGAGGAGAGACCCAGTACTTC. Translated, it gives CASTRRLAAGGGETQYF.

This clonotype was seen repeatedly, ten times or more. This chain joins TRBV7-8 and TRBJ2-5; 12 bases are a match to TRBD1. The V gene end was trimmed by 3 bases and the J gene end by 5 bases; junction bases not matched to a gene: 13. From germline, CDR1 is SGHVS and CDR2 FQNEAQ. The CDR3 totals 18 residues. CDR3 nucleotide sequence: TGTGCCAGCAGCTTCCCACGCATCCGGGACAGGGGGCTTGAGACCCAGTACTTC. Translated, it gives CASSFPRIRDRGLETQYF.

This clonotype was observed a handful of times. CDR3 residues: CASSQTAGNTIYF. The CDR3 DNA reads TGCGCCAGCAGCCAAACAGCTGGAAACACCATATATTTT. The V and J genes are TRBV4-1 and TRBJ1-3; D gene unclear. This CDR3 is 13 amino acids long. The V end lost 2 bases, the J end lost 2 bases, and 4 bases lay between the germline ends. Germline V gene lookup returns CDR1 MGHRA and CDR2 YSYEKL.

This clonotype has a handful of counts. The CDR3 DNA sequence: TGTGCCAGCAGTCCCGGGACTAGCGTCGGGGAGCTGTTTTTT. Translating it yields CASSPGTSVGELFF. This rearrangement joins TRBV3-1 to TRBJ2-2; TRBD2 aligns across 10 bases. Per germline, CDR1 LGHDT and CDR2 YNNKEL (reference sequence). V was clipped by 6 bases and J by 7 bases; unmatched bases: 5. The CDR3 extends over 14 amino acids.

There are many counts of this clonotype. The chain has TRBV9 and TRBJ2-5; D is uncertain. The germline V gene has CDR1 SGDLS and CDR2 YYNGEE. The CDR3 is 14 residues long. V was cut by 3 bases and J by 1 base, with 10 bases left in between. CDR3 sequence reads: CASSAPGSQETQYF. The DNA for the CDR3 is TGTGCCAGCAGCGCACCGGGTTCCCAAGAGACCCAGTACTTC.

This clonotype was observed many times. Here the CDR3 DNA reads TGCAGTGCTAGAGTTAGCTACGAGCAGTACTTC. Translated: CSARVSYEQYF. V is TRBV20-1 and J is TRBJ2-7; D unclear. Germline V gene data show CDR1 as DFQATT and CDR2 as SNEGSKA (reference sequence). CDR3 length equals 11 residues. V was trimmed by 1 base and J by 3 bases, leaving 4 bases between them.

This clonotype was counted once. The chain couples TRBV7-2 to TRBJ2-5; 8 bases align to TRBD2. CDR3 length: 15 residues. J was trimmed by 1 base and V by 2 bases; bases with no gene match: 3. Germline V gives CDR1 SGHTA, CDR2 FQGNSA. The chain's CDR3 is CASSLSLAAQETQYF. The CDR3 DNA reads TGTGCCAGCAGCTTATCACTAGCGGCCCAAGAGACCCAGTACTTC.

V and J are TRBV6-2 or TRBV6-3 and TRBJ1-1; maybe TRBD1 (6 bases). The CDR3 spans 14 residues. V lost 7 bases and J lost 2, with 14 bases in between. Germline values: CDR1 MNHEY, CDR2 SVGEGT. This CDR3 is CASTPWGGNTEAFF. For the CDR3, the DNA is TGTGCCAGCACCCCATGGGGGGGCAACACTGAAGCTTTCTTT.

This chain joins TRBV7-2 and TRBJ1-1; D is unclear. CDR1 and CDR2 (germline): SGHTA, FQGNSA. Trimming removed 10 bases at V and 1 base at J, with 16 bases between. The CDR3 has 14 amino acids. The DNA of the CDR3 is TGTGCCACCGCCGTAAGGACGCAGAACACTGAAGCTTTCTTT. Translated, it gives CATAVRTQNTEAFF.

This clonotype was recorded many times. This sequence joins TRBV6-2 or TRBV6-3 and TRBJ2-1; D gene unclear. Trimming removed 3 bases at V and 4 bases at J, with 13 bases between. Germline CDR1 MNHEY, CDR2 SVGEGT. The CDR3 length is 15 residues. CDR3 in DNA: TGTGCCAGCAGTTATGAGTTAGTCGCGTACAATGAGCAGTTCTTC. It yields the protein CASSYELVAYNEQFF.

This clonotype was seen a few times. This chain links TRBV19 with TRBJ2-7; 8 bases agree with TRBD1. Germline loops: CDR1 LNHDA, CDR2 SQIVND (reference sequence). The CDR3 is made up of 14 amino acids. The J segment lost 2 bases and the V segment lost 6 bases, leaving 6 bases of the junction unmatched. The CDR3 coding sequence is TGTGCCAGTAGGAGGACAGGGAGTACCTACGAGCAGTACTTC. Translating it yields CASRRTGSTYEQYF.

This clonotype was picked up a small number of times. The chain employs TRBV27 and TRBJ2-1; 14 bases align to TRBD2. The CDR3 has 17 residues. V lost 5 bases and J lost 9; bases outside the gene matches: 12. Germline CDR1 is MNHEY and CDR2 is SMNVEV (reference sequence). CDR3 in DNA: TGTGCCAGCAGTCCGGGACTAGCGGGAGCCCCGAGCGGTGAGCAGTTCTTC. This codes for CASSPGLAGAPSGEQFF.